These T cell receptor beta chains were read from a single sample in a study of low-dose radiotherapy and immunotherapy resistance in tumors. Each CDR3 protein is one row after TCRdb ran MiXCR on the reads. The table includes tens of thousands of distinct CDR3 sequences, around 20% detected once. The input for sequencing was PBMCs, taken after low-dose radiotherapy plus immunotherapy. The receptor source for this set is a female donor with ovarian cancer. Each CDR3 is given without its conserved first and last residue. Clone size is not always given. Where it is, it says once, few, many or a class for expanded clones.

v_gene,j_gene,abundance,CDR3aa
TRBV2,TRBJ1-5,NA,ASSDPAGGGGQPQH
TRBV12-3/TRBV12-4,TRBJ2-3,many,ASRQGLAADTQY
TRBV5-8,TRBJ2-7,medium-sized,ASSFPRTGSSYEQY
TRBV5-1,TRBJ2-1,few,ASSLVGGVSYNEQF
TRBV20-1,TRBJ2-1,many,SARDRDNEQF
TRBV6-1,TRBJ2-2,NA,ASSSNRGLHTGELFFFFF
TRBV29-1,TRBJ2-3,many,SVTGTGTDTQY
TRBV5-1,TRBJ2-1,many,ASSLASGGGNEQF
TRBV9,TRBJ2-7,many,ASSPFPGREQY
TRBV27,TRBJ2-3,many,ASSLRGDRSDTQY
TRBV28,TRBJ2-3,many,ASRPQTGGWGTDTQY
TRBV29-1,TRBJ2-7,few,SVVVAGAYEQY
TRBV4-3,TRBJ2-7,many,ASSLDLGSAEQY
TRBV18,TRBJ1-1,many,ASSPTGGTEAF
TRBV20-1,TRBJ2-2,NA,SARVVGAPGELF
TRBV25-1,TRBJ2-1,many,ASSEPTSSYNEQF
TRBV11-2,TRBJ1-2,many,ASSSLSKRGYT
TRBV11-2,TRBJ2-5,many,ASSLGAGTGAETQY
TRBV7-7,TRBJ2-5,many,ASSSDRGIGETQY
TRBV5-1,TRBJ2-7,many,ASRGQGARGTPIC
TRBV10-3,TRBJ2-3,many,AISETQDTQY
TRBV24-1,TRBJ2-2,many,ATSDLGQGSNTGELF
TRBV27,TRBJ1-6,many,ASRRAGQGQSPLH
TRBV28,TRBJ1-5,NA,AAAGQINQPQH
TRBV5-1,TRBJ1-2,many,ASSANRISGYT
TRBV2,TRBJ2-2,many,ASSRRGGGGNTGELF
TRBV4-1,TRBJ2-7,many,ASSQPWTSGRTYEQY
TRBV2,TRBJ2-6,NA,ASLDGAVLT
TRBV3-1,TRBJ2-1,NA,ATQRYNEQF
TRBV5-1,TRBJ2-7,NA,ASSLDGGGAQY
TRBV5-1,TRBJ2-3,many,ASSSLAGKDTQY
TRBV4-1,TRBJ2-7,many,ASSQPGSFVQY
TRBV25-1,TRBJ2-2,many,ASSTGERVAGELF
TRBV5-5,TRBJ1-5,medium-sized,ASSFSGTVSNQPQH
TRBV4-3,TRBJ1-3,NA,ASAGTGRNTIY
TRBV3-1,TRBJ2-3,many,ASSQGAGKDTQY
TRBV20-1,TRBJ2-1,many,SASAGGSSYNEQF
TRBV18,TRBJ1-2,many,ASSPPTTGIYGYT
TRBV6-5,TRBJ2-5,many,ASSPAGLAGATQETQY
TRBV5-1,TRBJ2-3,many,ASSGGAGGADTQY
TRBV28,TRBJ1-1,many,ASSRGLVGAEAF
TRBV4-1,TRBJ2-5,many,ASSQEPTGFWHGVSTQY
TRBV6-6,TRBJ1-4,many,ASSTPGGSKLF
TRBV25-1,TRBJ2-5,NA,ASSVESQETQY
TRBV2,TRBJ2-7,many,ASRRGQETYEQY
TRBV13,TRBJ1-3,many,ASSSWTGSGNTIY
TRBV5-1,TRBJ1-1,few,ASSLVGGPTEAF
TRBV28,TRBJ2-7,many,ASRSGQGNYEQY
TRBV27,TRBJ1-1,many,ASSPWTGMNTEAF
TRBV10-1,TRBJ2-3,many,ASGPGSTGGPDTQY
TRBV4-2,TRBJ2-1,NA,ASSLGLAGELSYNEQF
TRBV11-3,TRBJ2-3,NA,ASSSMTHDTQY
TRBV20-1,TRBJ2-5,NA,SASMTSERPWETQY
TRBV5-6,TRBJ2-7,few,ASSLVSGRGYEQY